The 3 T cell receptor beta chains below all came from one sample that was sequenced in a study of T cells in Graves' hyperthyroidism and ophthalmopathy. Template material for amplifying TCR beta CDR3 regions consisted of RNA transcripts. During a first-round RT-PCR of the TCR CDR3, the HTBI primer set was used. TCRdb analysed the multiplex PCR reads with MiXCR anew, one entry per CDR3 protein. This table holds around 620,000 distinct CDR3 sequences, just over 45% found once. Source material: peripheral blood or thyroid tissue (not recorded which). These receptors all come from an adult woman with Graves' disease, either hyperthyroidism or ophthalmopathy (not recorded which).

The chain has TRBV29-1 and TRBJ1-2; D is unclear. Trimming pared 3 bases from V and 2 bases from J, leaving 7 bases between. Germline assignment: CDR1 SQVTM and CDR2 ANQGSEA. This CDR3 comprises 12 residues. In DNA, the CDR3 is TGCAGCGTTGAGGTGCCGAACTATGGCTACACCTTC. It yields the protein CSVEVPNYGYTF.

This clonotype appeared a few times. The V gene is TRBV28, the J gene TRBJ2-7; unclear D gene. V lost 4 bases and J lost 2, with 15 bases in between. The CDR3 contains 15 residues. Looked up from germline, CDR1 is MDHEN and CDR2 is SYDVKM. CDR3 nucleotides: TGTGCCAGCAGTTCCTCAGGCTTCCCTCCCTACGAGCAGTACTTC. It encodes CASSSSGFPPYEQYF.

This clonotype was detected many times. The chain is built from TRBV12-3 or TRBV12-4 and TRBJ1-5; the match to TRBD1 covers 10 bases. The CDR3 totals 14 residues. V shed 5 bases and J 6 bases; nucleotides not matched to a gene: 4. CDR3 coding DNA: TGTGCCAGCAGTAAAGACAGGGGGCCTCAGCCCCAGCATTTT. Amino acid sequence: CASSKDRGPQPQHF.